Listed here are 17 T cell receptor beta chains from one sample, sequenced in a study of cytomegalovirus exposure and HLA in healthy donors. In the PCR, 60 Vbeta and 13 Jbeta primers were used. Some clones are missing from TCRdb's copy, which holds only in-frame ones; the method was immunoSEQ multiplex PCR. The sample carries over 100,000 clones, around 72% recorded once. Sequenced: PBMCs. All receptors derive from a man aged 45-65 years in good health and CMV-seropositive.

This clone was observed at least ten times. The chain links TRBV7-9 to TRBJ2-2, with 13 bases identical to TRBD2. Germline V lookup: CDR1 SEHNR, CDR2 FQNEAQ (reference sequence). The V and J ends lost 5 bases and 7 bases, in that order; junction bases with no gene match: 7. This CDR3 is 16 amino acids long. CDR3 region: CASSPGLAGAGGELFF. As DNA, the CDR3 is TGTGCCAGCAGCCCAGGACTAGCGGGAGCGGGCGGGGAGCTGTTTTTT.

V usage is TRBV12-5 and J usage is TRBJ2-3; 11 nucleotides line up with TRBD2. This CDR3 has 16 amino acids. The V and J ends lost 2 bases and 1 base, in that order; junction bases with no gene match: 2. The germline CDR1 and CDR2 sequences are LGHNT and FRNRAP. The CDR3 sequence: CASGLTLAGGTDTQYF. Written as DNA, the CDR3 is TGTGCTAGTGGTTTGACACTAGCGGGGGGCACAGATACGCAGTATTTT.

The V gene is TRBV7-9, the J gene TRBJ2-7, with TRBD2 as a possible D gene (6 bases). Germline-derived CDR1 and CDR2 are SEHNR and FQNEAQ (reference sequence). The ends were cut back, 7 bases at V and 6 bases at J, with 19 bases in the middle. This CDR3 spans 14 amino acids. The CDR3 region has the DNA TGTGCCAGCATCAGGGATGAGGGAGGAGCCGAGCAGTACTTC. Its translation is CASIRDEGGAEQYF.

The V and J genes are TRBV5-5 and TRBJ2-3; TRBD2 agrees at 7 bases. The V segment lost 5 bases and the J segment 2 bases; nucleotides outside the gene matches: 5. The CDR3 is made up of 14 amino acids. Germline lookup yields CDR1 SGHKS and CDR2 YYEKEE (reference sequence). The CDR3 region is CASRAGRLTDTQYF. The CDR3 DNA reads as TGTGCCAGCAGAGCGGGGAGACTCACAGATACGCAGTATTTT. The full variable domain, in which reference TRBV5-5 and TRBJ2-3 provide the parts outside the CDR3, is DAGVTQSPTHLIKTRGQQVTLRCSPISGHKSVSWYQQVLGQGPQFIFQYYEKEERGRGNFPDRFSARQFPNYSSELNVNALLLGDSALYLCASRAGRLTDTQYFGPGTRLTVL.

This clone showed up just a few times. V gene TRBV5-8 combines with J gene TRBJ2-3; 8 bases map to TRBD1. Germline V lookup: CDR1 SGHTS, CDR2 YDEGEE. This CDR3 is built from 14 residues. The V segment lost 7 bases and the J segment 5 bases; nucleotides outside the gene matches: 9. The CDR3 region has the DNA TGTGCCAGCGTCCCCACAGGGGGAATAGATACGCAGTATTTT. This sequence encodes CASVPTGGIDTQYF.

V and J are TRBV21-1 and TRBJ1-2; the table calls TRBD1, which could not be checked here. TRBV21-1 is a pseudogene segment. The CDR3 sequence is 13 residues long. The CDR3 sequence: CASSKRQGDGYTF. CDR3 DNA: TGTGCCAGCAGCAAGCGACAGGGCGATGGCTACACCTTC.

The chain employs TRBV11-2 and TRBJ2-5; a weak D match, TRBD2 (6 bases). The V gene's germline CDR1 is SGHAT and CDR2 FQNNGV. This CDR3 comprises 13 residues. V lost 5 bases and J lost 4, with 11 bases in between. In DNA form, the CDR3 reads TGTGCCAGCAGCCCTAGGAGGGGAGAGACCCAGTACTTC. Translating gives CASSPRRGETQYF. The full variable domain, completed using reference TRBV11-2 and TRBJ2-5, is EAGVAQSPRYKIIEKRQSVAFWCNPISGHATLYWYQQILGQGPKLLIQFQNNGVVDDSQLPKDRFSAERLKGVDSTLKIQPAKLEDSAVYLCASSPRRGETQYFGPGTRLLVL.

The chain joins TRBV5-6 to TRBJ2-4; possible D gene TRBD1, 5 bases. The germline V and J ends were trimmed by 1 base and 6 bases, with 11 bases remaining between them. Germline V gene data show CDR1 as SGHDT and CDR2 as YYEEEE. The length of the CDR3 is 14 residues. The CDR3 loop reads CASSLFTGGNIQYF. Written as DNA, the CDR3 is TGTGCCAGCAGCTTGTTTACAGGCGGAAACATTCAGTACTTC.

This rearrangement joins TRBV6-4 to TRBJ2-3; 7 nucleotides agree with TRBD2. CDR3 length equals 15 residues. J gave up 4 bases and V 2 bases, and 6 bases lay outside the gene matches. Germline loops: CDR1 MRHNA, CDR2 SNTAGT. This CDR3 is CASSDRGRAADTQYF. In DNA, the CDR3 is TGTGCCAGCAGTGACAGAGGGAGGGCCGCAGATACGCAGTATTTT.

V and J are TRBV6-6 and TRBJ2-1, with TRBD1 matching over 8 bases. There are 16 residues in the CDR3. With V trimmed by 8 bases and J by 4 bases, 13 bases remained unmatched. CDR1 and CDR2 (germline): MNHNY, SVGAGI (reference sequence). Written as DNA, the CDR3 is TGTGCCAGCCTGCGCATCGCGACAGGGGTTTACAATGAGCAGTTCTTC. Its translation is CASLRIATGVYNEQFF.

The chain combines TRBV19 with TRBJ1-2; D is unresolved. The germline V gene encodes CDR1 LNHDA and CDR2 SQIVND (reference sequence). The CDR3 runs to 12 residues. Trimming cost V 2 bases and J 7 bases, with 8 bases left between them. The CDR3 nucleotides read TGTGCCAGTAGTATACCCGGGTCTGGCTACACCTTC. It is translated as CASSIPGSGYTF.

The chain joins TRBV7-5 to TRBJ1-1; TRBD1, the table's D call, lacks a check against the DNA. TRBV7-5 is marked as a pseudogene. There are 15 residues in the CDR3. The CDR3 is CVRSVQVSRYTEAFF. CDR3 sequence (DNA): TGTGTCAGAAGCGTACAGGTTAGTAGGTACACTGAAGCTTTCTTT.

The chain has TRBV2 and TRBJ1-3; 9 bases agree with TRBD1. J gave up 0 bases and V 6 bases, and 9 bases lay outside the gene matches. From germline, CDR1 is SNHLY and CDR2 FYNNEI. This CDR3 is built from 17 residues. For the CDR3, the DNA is TGTGCCAGCAGCTATACCGGGACAGGGTTCTCTGGAAACACCATATATTTT. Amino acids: CASSYTGTGFSGNTIYF.

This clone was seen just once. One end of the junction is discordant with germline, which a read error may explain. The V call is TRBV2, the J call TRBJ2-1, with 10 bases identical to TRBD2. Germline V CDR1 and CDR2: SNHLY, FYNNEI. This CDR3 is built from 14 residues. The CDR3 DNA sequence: TGTGCCAGCAACGGAGGTCTAGCGGGGGCCTCCCGGGTCTTC. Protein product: CASNGGLAGASRVF.

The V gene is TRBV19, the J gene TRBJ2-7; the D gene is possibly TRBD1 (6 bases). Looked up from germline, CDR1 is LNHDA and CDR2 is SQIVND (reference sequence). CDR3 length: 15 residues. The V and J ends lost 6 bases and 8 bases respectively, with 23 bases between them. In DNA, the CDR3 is TGTGCCAGTAGATCCAACAGGGCCCGTGGGGAGCAGCAGTACTTC. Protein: CASRSNRARGEQQYF.

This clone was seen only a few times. The CDR3 sequence is CASSPVSRGQRNTEAFF. CDR3 in DNA: TGTGCCAGCAGCCCCGTGAGCAGGGGGCAAAGGAACACTGAAGCTTTCTTT. J is TRBJ1-1 and V is TRBV7-6, with 8 positions matching TRBD1. The CDR3 is made up of 17 amino acids. V lost 5 bases, J lost 1 base, and 12 bases stayed unmatched. Germline V gives CDR1 SGHVS, CDR2 FNYEAQ.

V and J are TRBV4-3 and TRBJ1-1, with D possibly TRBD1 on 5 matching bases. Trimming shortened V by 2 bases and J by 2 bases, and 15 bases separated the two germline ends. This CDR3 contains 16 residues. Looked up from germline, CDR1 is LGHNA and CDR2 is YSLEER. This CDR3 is CASSQSPGGGNTEAFF. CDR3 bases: TGCGCCAGCAGCCAAAGCCCGGGGGGAGGAAACACTGAAGCTTTCTTT.